The 9 T cell receptor beta chains below come from one sample, sequenced in a study of T cells in Graves' hyperthyroidism and ophthalmopathy. The investigators amplified TCR beta CDR3 regions from RNA transcripts. The TCR CDR3 was amplified in a first-round RT-PCR using the HTBI primer set. TCRdb independently ran MiXCR on the multiplex PCR reads; one entry per CDR3 protein. The table includes a few hundred thousand distinct CDR3 sequences, 13% to 15% detected once. The sequencing sample was made of blood. These receptor sequences come from a woman in her sixties with Graves' ophthalmopathy.

This clonotype has a handful of counts. V is TRBV20-1 and J is TRBJ2-7, with a weak D call TRBD2 (5 bases). This CDR3 contains 13 residues. The V gene lost 3 bases and the J gene lost 6 bases, with 15 bases spanning the gap. Germline CDR1 DFQATT, CDR2 SNEGSKA (reference sequence). The CDR3 nucleotides are TGCAGTGCTAGCGGGGAATTAGGGAGCGAGCAGTACTTC. Residues: CSASGELGSEQYF.

This clonotype was recorded a few times. The chain carries TRBV5-6 and TRBJ2-7; 11 nucleotides match TRBD2. J was trimmed by 1 base and V by 0 bases; bases with no gene match: 12. The CDR3 covers 19 residues. Germline CDR1 reads SGHDT; CDR2 reads YYEEEE. Here the CDR3 reads CASSLVGTSGERGSYEQYF. The CDR3 region has the DNA TGTGCCAGCAGCTTGGTTGGGACTAGCGGAGAGCGGGGGTCCTACGAGCAGTACTTC.

The chain joins TRBV11-2 to TRBJ1-1; no clear D gene. Germline CDR1 reads SGHAT; CDR2 reads FQNNGV. The CDR3 loop spans 11 amino acids. V dropped 3 bases and J dropped 11 bases, with 10 bases sitting between them. The CDR3: CASSFIGEAFF. The CDR3 bases are TGTGCCAGCAGCTTTATTGGGGAGGCTTTCTTT.

This clonotype appeared many times. The chain couples TRBV12-3 or TRBV12-4 to TRBJ1-1; D gene unclear. The CDR3 length is 13 residues. Deletions cut 7 bases from V and 1 base from J, with 10 bases between. The CDR3 reads CASTPVENTEAFF. The DNA for the CDR3 is TGTGCCAGCACCCCGGTCGAGAACACTGAAGCTTTCTTT.

This clonotype appeared a few times. The chain combines TRBV5-1 with TRBJ2-5; possibly TRBD1 or TRBD2 for D (5 bases each). In germline, CDR1 is SGHRS, CDR2 YFSETQ. V gave up 4 bases and J gave up 0 bases, with 13 bases separating them. CDR3 length equals 15 residues. The CDR3 reads CASSRGGRNQETQYF. CDR3 sequence (DNA): TGCGCCAGCAGCCGGGGCGGGCGGAACCAAGAGACCCAGTACTTC.

Worth noting for this clonotype: A clone one base away is much larger, so this may be a read error. This chain joins TRBV20-1 and TRBJ2-1; D call uncertain. The V gene lost 5 bases and the J gene lost 2 bases, with 7 bases spanning the gap. Germline V gene data show CDR1 as DFQATT and CDR2 as SNEGSKA (reference sequence). The CDR3 has 12 residues. CDR3: CSASGPYNEQFF. CDR3 bases: TGCAGTGCTTCTGGGCCCTACAATGAGCAGTTCTTC.

This clonotype has a count of ten or more. The V gene is TRBV2, the J gene TRBJ2-1; no clear D. Germline CDR1 is SNHLY and CDR2 is FYNNEI. V was pared by 8 bases and J by 5 bases, with 16 bases between. The CDR3 spans 14 residues. CDR3 nucleotides: TGTGCCAGCGGGCGCCTAGAAAGACACAATGAGCAGTTCTTC. Translated: CASGRLERHNEQFF.

This clonotype showed up many times. The V and J genes are TRBV7-2 and TRBJ2-3; the match to TRBD1 covers 7 bases. Germline trimming cut 2 bases from V and 4 bases from J; bases unmatched to any gene: 3. The length of the CDR3 is 14 residues. Per germline, CDR1 SGHTA and CDR2 FQGNSA. CDR3 amino acids: CASSLIGGPDTQYF. CDR3 coding DNA: TGTGCCAGCAGCTTAATAGGGGGCCCAGATACGCAGTATTTT.

The chain combines TRBV7-3 with TRBJ2-7; D call uncertain. CDR3 length: 15 amino acids. V was trimmed by 2 bases and J by 2 bases, leaving 13 bases between them. The germline CDR1 and CDR2 sequences are SGHTA and FQGTGA. The CDR3 DNA reads as TGTGCCAGCAGCTTACAGGTTGGGGAAGCCTACGAGCAGTACTTC. As protein: CASSLQVGEAYEQYF.